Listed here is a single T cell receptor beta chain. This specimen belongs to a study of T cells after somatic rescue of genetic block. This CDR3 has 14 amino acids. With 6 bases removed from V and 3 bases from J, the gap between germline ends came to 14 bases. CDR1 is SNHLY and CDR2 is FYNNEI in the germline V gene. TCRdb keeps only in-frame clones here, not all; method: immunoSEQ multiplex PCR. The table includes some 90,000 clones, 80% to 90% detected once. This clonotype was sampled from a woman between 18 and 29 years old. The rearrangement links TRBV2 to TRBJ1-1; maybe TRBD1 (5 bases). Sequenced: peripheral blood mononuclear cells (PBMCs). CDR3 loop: CASRRAGRDTEAFF. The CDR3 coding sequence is TGTGCCAGCAGGAGGGCAGGGAGGGACACTGAAGCTTTCTTT.